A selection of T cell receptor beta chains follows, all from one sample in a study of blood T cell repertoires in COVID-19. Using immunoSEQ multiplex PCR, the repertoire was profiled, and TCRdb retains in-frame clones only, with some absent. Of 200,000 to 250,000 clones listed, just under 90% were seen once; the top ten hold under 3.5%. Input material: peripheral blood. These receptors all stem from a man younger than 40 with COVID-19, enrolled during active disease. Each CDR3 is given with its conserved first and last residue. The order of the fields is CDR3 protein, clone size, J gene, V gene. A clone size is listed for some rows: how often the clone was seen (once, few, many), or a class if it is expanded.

CDR3aa: CASSPIAGQNTGELFF
abundance: .
j_gene: TRBJ2-2
v_gene: TRBV18

CDR3aa: CASSERTLWDSEQFF
abundance: .
j_gene: TRBJ2-1
v_gene: TRBV2

CDR3aa: CASSSRQGMDTGELFF
abundance: once
j_gene: TRBJ2-2
v_gene: TRBV7-6

CDR3aa: CAIRTEPGLRGEQYF
abundance: once
j_gene: TRBJ2-7
v_gene: TRBV10-3

CDR3aa: CASSFPGQLSYEQYF
abundance: .
j_gene: TRBJ2-7
v_gene: TRBV7-2

CDR3aa: CASSQGQANYEQYF
abundance: .
j_gene: TRBJ2-7
v_gene: TRBV4-3

CDR3aa: CATTKSASEKTDYEQYF
abundance: .
j_gene: TRBJ2-7
v_gene: TRBV24-1

CDR3aa: CAIAGTGGNQPQHF
abundance: once
j_gene: TRBJ1-5
v_gene: TRBV2

CDR3aa: CASSLAQGRNEQYF
abundance: .
j_gene: TRBJ2-7
v_gene: TRBV7-9

CDR3aa: CASSYGSRDTQYF
abundance: once
j_gene: TRBJ2-3
v_gene: TRBV7-8

CDR3aa: CATSVGQNYGYTF
abundance: .
j_gene: TRBJ1-2
v_gene: TRBV24-1

CDR3aa: CASSHDRGVDEQFF
abundance: .
j_gene: TRBJ2-1
v_gene: TRBV7-9

CDR3aa: CASSERQGNSPLHF
abundance: .
j_gene: TRBJ1-6
v_gene: TRBV6-4

CDR3aa: CASSPPATNTEAFF
abundance: .
j_gene: TRBJ1-1
v_gene: TRBV18

CDR3aa: CASRDSSGNTIYF
abundance: .
j_gene: TRBJ1-3
v_gene: TRBV5-1

CDR3aa: CASSLRRGLNYGYTF
abundance: .
j_gene: TRBJ1-2
v_gene: TRBV11-2

CDR3aa: CATSRLARTGAYNSPLHF
abundance: .
j_gene: TRBJ1-6
v_gene: TRBV15

CDR3aa: CASSLGDRTTIAFF
abundance: .
j_gene: TRBJ1-1
v_gene: TRBV5-5

CDR3aa: CASSFEGRAGNTIYF
abundance: .
j_gene: TRBJ1-3
v_gene: TRBV7-9

CDR3aa: CASSLNPPGHTDTQYF
abundance: .
j_gene: TRBJ2-3
v_gene: TRBV7-3